This T cell receptor beta chain was retrieved from a study of beta chain features in type 1 diabetes. The study's findings and limits: When Type 1 diabetes patients were examined, their TCRB CDR3s proved moderately but significantly shorter in all four CD4+ subsets.

Germline CDR1 SGHTA, CDR2 FQGNSA. The CDR3 runs to 16 residues. Trimming at V came to 6 bases and at J to 2 bases, leaving 11 bases not matched to a gene. The sequenced template was cDNA made from the entire isolated RNA. The study sequenced naive, central memory and regulatory T cell samples to an average of about 3.6 million reads. Assay: immunoSEQ multiplex PCR; the TCRdb copy retains only in-frame clones and omits some. The sample lists 150,000 to 200,000 clones, 6.5% to 9.5% occurring once. Central memory, naive, regulatory and stem cell-like memory CD4+ cells were sorted by CD45RO/CCR7/CD25/CD127/CD95/CD27. Without exception, sorted populations had purity beyond 98%. This clone has more than one count but fewer than ten. Antigen: not known.

J is TRBJ1-2 and V is TRBV7-2; 8 nucleotides match TRBD1. The clonotype was recovered from a woman between 35 and 50 years old with type 1 diabetes. The specimen was central memory CD4+ T cells from blood. CDR3 region: CASRTAGGGGNYGYTF. The CDR3 DNA reads TGTGCCAGCAGGACGGCAGGGGGCGGCGGAAACTATGGCTACACCTTC.